The rows below give T cell receptor beta chains drawn from one sample of a study of identical twins. One entry per CDR3 protein results from TCRdb running MiXCR on the 5' RACE reads. The table has about 280,000 distinct CDR3 sequences, roughly 8.6% seen once. The sample was also reused in another study, on yellow fever vaccine responses in identical twins.

Sequenced sample: memory (CD45RO+) T cells sorted from blood. The origin of the receptors is a woman aged 18 to 35 in good health. CDR3s include the opening cysteine and the closing phenylalanine or tryptophan. A D gene is named only where the DNA matches it firmly. Rows give clone size only sometimes, using once, few, many, or a class for an expanded clone.

TRBV6-4	TRBD2	14	TRBJ2-1	.	CASSEAGEYNEQFF	TGTGCCAGCAGTGAAGCGGGAGAATACAATGAGCAGTTCTTC
TRBV20-1	TRBD1	14	TRBJ2-1	many	CSASSGTGINEQFF	TGCAGTGCTAGCTCCGGGACAGGGATCAATGAGCAGTTCTTC
TRBV2	TRBD1	14	TRBJ1-2	.	CASSKNSGTGHNTF	TGTGCCAGCAGTAAAAATTCCGGGACAGGCCATAACACCTTC
TRBV2	.	12	TRBJ1-2	.	CASSERNYGYTF	TGTGCCAGCAGTGAACGGAACTATGGCTACACCTTC
TRBV4-1	.	14	TRBJ1-3	many	CASRYQHSGNTIYF	TGCGCCAGCAGATACCAGCACTCTGGAAACACCATATATTTT
TRBV5-6	.	14	TRBJ1-2	.	CASIYLDKEYGYTF	TGTGCCAGCATCTACCTGGACAAGGAATATGGCTACACCTTC
TRBV5-1	.	14	TRBJ2-1	many	CASPPRGPYNEQFF	TGCGCCAGCCCCCCTAGGGGCCCCTACAATGAGCAGTTCTTC
TRBV14	TRBD2	17	TRBJ2-1	.	CASSHGIAGASVNEQFF	TGTGCCAGCAGCCATGGAATAGCGGGAGCTAGCGTCAATGAGCAGTTCTTC
TRBV24-1	TRBD1	13	TRBJ2-3	.	CATSDPGRGRLYF	TGTGCCACCAGTGATCCAGGCAGGGGGCGTCTGTATTTT
TRBV20-1	TRBD2	16	TRBJ2-2	many	CSASPTGGGNTGELFF	TGCAGTGCTAGTCCCACTGGCGGGGGGAACACCGGGGAGCTGTTTTTT
TRBV4-2	.	14	TRBJ2-4	.	CASSQDWAGDIQYF	TGTGCCAGCAGCCAAGATTGGGCAGGGGACATTCAGTACTTC
TRBV12-3/TRBV12-4	.	13	TRBJ1-6	many	CASSPSYNSPLHF	TGTGCCAGCAGTCCGTCCTATAATTCACCCCTCCACTTT
TRBV7-9	.	12	TRBJ2-1	.	CASSLDHNEQFF	TGTGCCAGCAGCCTGGACCACAATGAGCAGTTCTTC
TRBV7-9	.	14	TRBJ1-1	many	CASSDGQPNTEAFF	TGTGCCAGCAGCGATGGACAGCCGAACACTGAAGCTTTCTTT
TRBV19	.	10	TRBJ1-1	.	CASYGTEAFF	TGTGCCAGCTACGGCACTGAAGCTTTCTTT
TRBV5-1	.	13	TRBJ1-4	few	CASSFGVGEKLFF	TGCGCCAGCAGCTTTGGGGTTGGCGAAAAACTGTTTTTT